The 9 T cell receptor beta chains in this list originate from one sample, sequenced in a study of CD8+ T cells in alopecia areata. RNA extraction was followed by reverse transcription into cDNA, which acted as the sequencing template. Clones were read by immunoSEQ multiplex PCR, and TCRdb kept only the in-frame ones, dropping some. Among 140,000 to 150,000 clones listed, 80% to 90% were seen once. The sequences come from CD8+ T cells sorted from blood, collected at week 0. These receptors were obtained from a human donor with alopecia areata.

This rearrangement joins TRBV29-1 to TRBJ1-2; 10 bases agree with TRBD1. CDR3 length: 14 residues. V shed 2 bases and J 6 bases; nucleotides not matched to a gene: 6. Germline CDR1 is SQVTM and CDR2 is ANQGSEA. The CDR3, as DNA: TGCAGCGTTGAACCGGGGACAGGGGTGGATGGCTACACCTTC. Protein product: CSVEPGTGVDGYTF.

The rearrangement joins TRBV7-9 to TRBJ2-2; D unclear. Deletions cut 3 bases from V and 2 bases from J, with 10 bases between. The CDR3 spans 15 residues. Per the germline V gene, CDR1 is SEHNR and CDR2 is FQNEAQ (reference sequence). The CDR3 spells CASSFVLENTGELFF. In nucleotides, the CDR3 is TGTGCCAGCAGCTTCGTGTTGGAAAACACCGGGGAGCTGTTTTTT.

V usage is TRBV6-5 and J usage is TRBJ2-1, with 7 positions matching TRBD1. Germline CDR1 is MNHEY and CDR2 is SVGAGI. V was clipped by 5 bases and J by 4 bases; unmatched bases: 8. There are 15 residues in the CDR3. The CDR3 DNA reads as TGTGCCAGCAGTCCCGGGACAGAGTCTTACAATGAGCAGTTCTTC. It codes for CASSPGTESYNEQFF.

This sequence joins TRBV4-1 and TRBJ2-7, with D possibly TRBD2 on 5 matching bases. Trimming took 1 base from V and 3 from J, leaving 10 bases between them. CDR1 is MGHRA, CDR2 YSYEKL, per germline. CDR3 size: 14 residues. Here the CDR3 DNA reads TGCGCCAGCAGCCAAGTAGGCGGACTCTACGAGCAGTACTTC. Protein: CASSQVGGLYEQYF.

The CDR3 bases are TGCGCCAGCAGCCCAACCGCAGGAGAGCGGGGGGCGGAGGAGCAGTACTTC. Amino acid sequence: CASSPTAGERGAEEQYF. This chain joins TRBV4-1 and TRBJ2-7, with TRBD2 matching 9 bases. This CDR3 is 17 amino acids long. After removal of 4 bases from V and 7 bases from J, the junction contained 17 bases not matched to a gene. Germline assignment: CDR1 MGHRA and CDR2 YSYEKL.

This chain joins TRBV5-6 and TRBJ1-1; D call uncertain. Looked up from germline, CDR1 is SGHDT and CDR2 is YYEEEE. V was cut by 4 bases and J by 1 base, with 8 bases left in between. This CDR3 is 13 amino acids long. CDR3 sequence reads: CASSNDGNTEAFF. In DNA form, the CDR3 reads TGTGCCAGCAGCAACGACGGGAACACTGAAGCTTTCTTT.

This clone appeared once. Additional DNA sequences in this sample encode the identical CDR3. This chain links TRBV4-1 with TRBJ2-7; D might be TRBD1 (5 bases). V was pared by 2 bases and J by 4 bases, with 12 bases between. Per the germline V gene, CDR1 is MGHRA and CDR2 is YSYEKL. The CDR3 contains 14 residues. The CDR3 protein is CASSQRGSSYEQYF. The CDR3 DNA is TGCGCCAGCAGCCAAAGGGGCAGTAGTTACGAGCAGTACTTC.

DNA for the CDR3: TGTGCCAGTAGTATTCGGTGGGGGAACACTGAAGCTTTCTTT. It translates to CASSIRWGNTEAFF. This chain uses TRBV19 with TRBJ1-1; D gene unclear. V was clipped by 3 bases and J by 1 base, with 9 bases between them. The CDR3 has 14 residues. The germline gives CDR1 LNHDA, CDR2 SQIVND (reference sequence).

This clone was seen once. CDR3: CASNFIAGETTDTQYF. The CDR3 DNA follows: TGTGCCAGCAACTTTATAGCGGGGGAGACGACAGATACGCAGTATTTT. This rearrangement joins TRBV27 to TRBJ2-3, with 9 bases aligning to TRBD2. J was trimmed by 3 bases and V by 7 bases; bases with no gene match: 11. The CDR3 covers 16 residues. Germline CDR1 and CDR2: MNHEY and SMNVEV (reference sequence).